This is a list of T cell receptor beta chains from one sample in a study of blood T cell repertoires in COVID-19. Clones were read by immunoSEQ multiplex PCR, and TCRdb kept only the in-frame ones, dropping some. The table shows fewer than 200,000 clones, with roughly 85% occurring only once. The material sequenced was peripheral blood. The source of these receptors is a woman in her fifties or sixties with acute or convalescent COVID-19. Both conserved end residues are part of each CDR3. The D gene is left open where the match is weak. Not all rows give a size; the values are once, few, many and, for expanded clones, a class.

CDR3nt: TGTGCCAGCAGCGTAGTGGGCGGACAAGGTTCACCCCTCCACTTT; CDR3aa: CASSVVGGQGSPLHF; v_gene: TRBV9; d_gene: NA; j_gene: TRBJ1-6; abundance: once
CDR3nt: TGTGCCAGTACCGACCCGGCTAGCGGGTACAATGAGCAGTTCTTC; CDR3aa: CASTDPASGYNEQFF; v_gene: TRBV19; d_gene: TRBD2; j_gene: TRBJ2-1; abundance: NA
CDR3nt: TGTGCCATCAGTGTTTCCCGGGACACCGATTTATACAATGAGCAGTTCTTC; CDR3aa: CAISVSRDTDLYNEQFF; v_gene: TRBV10-3; d_gene: NA; j_gene: TRBJ2-1; abundance: once
CDR3nt: TGTGCCAGCAGTCCTCACAGGGTTGTTACAGATACGCAGTATTTT; CDR3aa: CASSPHRVVTDTQYF; v_gene: TRBV6-5; d_gene: NA; j_gene: TRBJ2-3; abundance: NA
CDR3nt: TGTGCCAGCAGCTTCGCTGGGACAGTCACCGGGGAGCTGTTTTTT; CDR3aa: CASSFAGTVTGELFF; v_gene: TRBV5-4; d_gene: TRBD1; j_gene: TRBJ2-2; abundance: NA
CDR3nt: TGTGCCAGTAGTATTGAACAGGGGAGCCCCTCTGGGGCCAACGTCCTGACTTTC; CDR3aa: CASSIEQGSPSGANVLTF; v_gene: TRBV19; d_gene: TRBD1; j_gene: TRBJ2-6; abundance: NA
CDR3nt: TGTGCCAGCAGCCGAGGACTTCTCACAGATACGCAGTATTTT; CDR3aa: CASSRGLLTDTQYF; v_gene: TRBV7-3; d_gene: NA; j_gene: TRBJ2-3; abundance: few
CDR3nt: TGTGCCAGCAGCTTAGTCGGTCAGCCCCAGCATTTT; CDR3aa: CASSLVGQPQHF; v_gene: TRBV7-2; d_gene: NA; j_gene: TRBJ1-5; abundance: NA
CDR3nt: TGTGCCAGCAGCTCCTTAGTTGGACAGGGGAAGACCCAGTACTTC; CDR3aa: CASSSLVGQGKTQYF; v_gene: TRBV11-2; d_gene: TRBD1; j_gene: TRBJ2-5; abundance: NA
CDR3nt: TGTGCCAGTAGTACCTGGACAGGGGGCCGCAACTATGGCTACACCTTC; CDR3aa: CASSTWTGGRNYGYTF; v_gene: TRBV19; d_gene: TRBD1; j_gene: TRBJ1-2; abundance: NA
CDR3nt: TGTGCCAGCAGTTCTCCAGGTGCCCAAGAGACCCAGTACTTC; CDR3aa: CASSSPGAQETQYF; v_gene: TRBV28; d_gene: NA; j_gene: TRBJ2-5; abundance: NA
CDR3nt: TGTGCCAGCAGCCGAATCGGGACTAACAATGAGCAGTTCTTC; CDR3aa: CASSRIGTNNEQFF; v_gene: TRBV11-2; d_gene: TRBD2; j_gene: TRBJ2-1; abundance: NA
CDR3nt: TGTGCCAGCAGACAGGGCAGACTAGCGGACTACTACAATGAGCAGTTCTTC; CDR3aa: CASRQGRLADYYNEQFF; v_gene: TRBV27; d_gene: TRBD2; j_gene: TRBJ2-1; abundance: few
CDR3nt: TGCAGCACCCGACAGGGGGCGCTTGGCTACACCTTC; CDR3aa: CSTRQGALGYTF; v_gene: TRBV29-1; d_gene: TRBD1; j_gene: TRBJ1-2; abundance: NA
CDR3nt: TGTGCCAGCAGTGGGCGGGCCCTGTACCAAGAGACCCAGTACTTC; CDR3aa: CASSGRALYQETQYF; v_gene: TRBV28; d_gene: NA; j_gene: TRBJ2-5; abundance: NA
CDR3nt: TGTGCCAGCGGGGCAGTTAGAAACACTGAAGCTTTCTTT; CDR3aa: CASGAVRNTEAFF; v_gene: TRBV12-3/TRBV12-4; d_gene: NA; j_gene: TRBJ1-1; abundance: NA
CDR3nt: TGTGCCACCAGCGGGGGTAAGACTAGCCGAAATGAGCAGTTCTTC; CDR3aa: CATSGGKTSRNEQFF; v_gene: TRBV15; d_gene: TRBD2; j_gene: TRBJ2-1; abundance: NA
CDR3nt: TGTGCCAGCAGCTTAGTTGGAGGCGGAACAATGAACACTGAAGCTTTCTTT; CDR3aa: CASSLVGGGTMNTEAFF; v_gene: TRBV7-8; d_gene: NA; j_gene: TRBJ1-1; abundance: NA
CDR3nt: TGTGCCAGTTTTTCGAGGGGACAGGCCGATAACTATGGCTACACCTTC; CDR3aa: CASFSRGQADNYGYTF; v_gene: TRBV19; d_gene: TRBD1; j_gene: TRBJ1-2; abundance: NA
CDR3nt: TGTGCCAGCAGTGCGGTGAACAGGGGCAATCAGCCCCAGCATTTT; CDR3aa: CASSAVNRGNQPQHF; v_gene: TRBV2; d_gene: NA; j_gene: TRBJ1-5; abundance: few
CDR3nt: TGTGCCAGCAGCCATACTACAGGGGTCGGATATAGCAATCAGCCCCAGCATTTT; CDR3aa: CASSHTTGVGYSNQPQHF; v_gene: TRBV7-3; d_gene: TRBD1; j_gene: TRBJ1-5; abundance: NA
CDR3nt: TGTGCCAGCAGTCTCTTAGTGGCACAGACCTATGGCTACACCTTC; CDR3aa: CASSLLVAQTYGYTF; v_gene: TRBV7-9; d_gene: NA; j_gene: TRBJ1-2; abundance: NA
CDR3nt: TGCAGCGTTGAAGATCAAGGTAGCGGGAGATTCGATGAGCAGTTCTTC; CDR3aa: CSVEDQGSGRFDEQFF; v_gene: TRBV29-1; d_gene: TRBD2; j_gene: TRBJ2-1; abundance: NA
CDR3nt: TGTGCCAGCACTACCGGACAGGGAACCGAGCAGTACTTC; CDR3aa: CASTTGQGTEQYF; v_gene: TRBV7-9; d_gene: TRBD1; j_gene: TRBJ2-7; abundance: NA
CDR3nt: TGTGCCACCAGCAGGTTACGACTAGCGGGAAGCACAGATACGCAGTATTTT; CDR3aa: CATSRLRLAGSTDTQYF; v_gene: TRBV15; d_gene: TRBD2; j_gene: TRBJ2-3; abundance: once
CDR3nt: TGTGCCAGCAAGACAGGCCAGAATTCACCCCTCCACTTT; CDR3aa: CASKTGQNSPLHF; v_gene: TRBV25-1; d_gene: NA; j_gene: TRBJ1-6; abundance: NA
CDR3nt: TGTGCCTGGAACCCGGGACTAGCAGGCAATGAGCAGTTCTTC; CDR3aa: CAWNPGLAGNEQFF; v_gene: TRBV30; d_gene: TRBD2; j_gene: TRBJ2-1; abundance: NA
CDR3nt: TGTGCCTGGGCTCCCTCCTACAATGAGCAGTTCTTC; CDR3aa: CAWAPSYNEQFF; v_gene: TRBV30; d_gene: NA; j_gene: TRBJ2-1; abundance: NA
CDR3nt: TGTGCCAGCTCCCCGCGGGCAGGCGGGTACAATGAGCAGTTCTTC; CDR3aa: CASSPRAGGYNEQFF; v_gene: TRBV18; d_gene: NA; j_gene: TRBJ2-1; abundance: NA
CDR3nt: TGTGCCACCAGCAGAGCCAGGGGGCATCAGCCCCAGCATTTT; CDR3aa: CATSRARGHQPQHF; v_gene: TRBV15; d_gene: TRBD1; j_gene: TRBJ1-5; abundance: NA
CDR3nt: TGTGCCAGCAGGCACATTGGGGTAGCGGGAGGGCCTAAGACCGGGGAGCTGTTTTTT; CDR3aa: CASRHIGVAGGPKTGELFF; v_gene: TRBV27; d_gene: TRBD2; j_gene: TRBJ2-2; abundance: NA
CDR3nt: TGTGCCAGTAGTCCCCAGGGCAGGAGGGATGGCTACACCTTC; CDR3aa: CASSPQGRRDGYTF; v_gene: TRBV19; d_gene: NA; j_gene: TRBJ1-2; abundance: NA